These 8 T cell receptor beta chains came from one sample sequenced in a study of vaccination and CD4 T cells after COVID-19. Cultured CD4+ T-cell DNA underwent Oncomine TCR Beta short-read sequencing. MiXCR was run by TCRdb on the PCR reads, yielding one entry per CDR3 protein. This table has around 6,300 distinct CDR3 sequences, around 71% appearing once. Treatment here: approximately nine-day PBMC culture with coronavirus spike peptide pools or control peptides (ViraFEST assay). CD4+ T lymphocytes from the unexposed donor were collected before the COVID-19 pandemic (2011-2018). Antigens of these TCRs are unknown. What was sequenced was CD4+ T cells from blood, cultured in vitro. The source is a human donor in good health.

V is TRBV7-2 and J is TRBJ1-2; the D gene is possibly TRBD1 (6 bases). This CDR3 has 13 amino acids. V was clipped by 5 bases and J by 6 bases, with 13 bases between them. Germline V gene sequence: CDR1 SGHTA, CDR2 FQGNSA. The CDR3, as DNA: TGTGCCAGCAGCAAAGCACAGGGAAATGGCTACACCTTC. It yields the protein CASSKAQGNGYTF.

This clonotype showed up just once. The chain links TRBV27 to TRBJ2-3, with 8 bases that match TRBD2. From germline, CDR1 is MNHEY and CDR2 SMNVEV (reference sequence). The CDR3 totals 14 residues. V dropped 6 bases and J dropped 3; count of bases not matched to a gene: 5. The DNA of the CDR3 is TGTGCCAGCAGCCCAGCGGGAGTGACAGATACGCAGTATTTT. This gives the protein CASSPAGVTDTQYF.

This clonotype was seen more than once but under ten times. The chain recombines TRBV9 with TRBJ2-3; D ambiguous. CDR3 size: 14 residues. Trimming removed 0 bases from V and 0 bases from J, with 5 bases in between. Germline lookup yields CDR1 SGDLS and CDR2 YYNGEE. CDR3 in DNA: TGTGCCAGCAGCGTAGAGCCTAGCACAGATACGCAGTATTTT. Amino acids: CASSVEPSTDTQYF.

The rearrangement uses TRBV6-1 and TRBJ1-6; TRBD1 aligns across 7 bases. The CDR3 is 14 amino acids. Germline V lookup: CDR1 MNHNS, CDR2 SASEGT. With 6 bases clipped from V and 9 bases from J, the junction kept 8 bases outside the gene matches. The CDR3 DNA reads as TGTGCCAGCAGCCCTAGGGGGCCAGTTTCACCCCTCCACTTT. Residues: CASSPRGPVSPLHF.

The chain links TRBV6-5 to TRBJ2-5; 9 bases align to TRBD2. J lost 0 bases, V lost 4 bases, and 6 bases had no gene match. The CDR3 is 16 residues long. Germline CDR1 MNHEY, CDR2 SVGAGI. The CDR3 nucleotides read TGTGCCAGCAGTTCACAGCGGGGGGCCTACCAAGAGACCCAGTACTTC. Encoded protein: CASSSQRGAYQETQYF.

V gene TRBV27 combines with J gene TRBJ2-3, with D perhaps TRBD2 (5 bases). The germline gives CDR1 MNHEY, CDR2 SMNVEV (reference sequence). The CDR3 extends over 13 amino acids. The V gene lost 3 bases and the J gene lost 5 bases, with 9 bases spanning the gap. DNA of the CDR3: TGTGCCAGCAGTTTTTCGGGGTTAGATACGCAGTATTTT. It specifies CASSFSGLDTQYF.

The V call is TRBV7-6, the J call TRBJ2-5, with 9 bases fitting TRBD1. From germline, CDR1 is SGHVS and CDR2 FNYEAQ. V shed 5 bases, J shed 5 bases, and the junction held 6 bases outside the gene matches. This CDR3 contains 14 residues. CDR3 bases: TGTGCCAGCAGCGGGGGGACAGGGAGGGAGACCCAGTACTTC. Translating gives CASSGGTGRETQYF.

This clonotype is a singleton in its sample. The genes are TRBV12-3 or TRBV12-4 and TRBJ1-2; no definite D call. Trimming left V 1 base short and J 0 bases short, with 6 bases between. This CDR3 has 14 amino acids. The DNA for the CDR3 is TGTGCCAGCAGTTTAGGAGTAGCTAACTATGGCTACACCTTC. Its translation: CASSLGVANYGYTF.